The rows below give T cell receptor beta chains drawn from one sample of a study of graft-versus-host responses after intestinal transplantation. Repertoires were generated with immunoSEQ multiplex PCR, while TCRdb's copy carries only in-frame clones and drops some. The data hold around 110,000 clones, with over 85% observed a single time. These TCRs' antigens remain unknown. Sample: unstimulated CD4+ T cells sorted from spleen or lymph node cells, taken before transplant. These receptor sequences come from a human donor who was the organ donor for an intestinal transplant. Each CDR3 is given with its conserved first and last residue. D genes are given only for firm matches. For some rows the clone size is stated as once, few or many, or as a class when expanded; others skip it.

v_gene: TRBV7-2
d_gene: NA
j_gene: TRBJ2-3
abundance: NA
CDR3aa: CASSLGARTQYF
CDR3nt: TGTGCCAGCAGCTTAGGTGCTCGTACGCAGTATTTT

v_gene: TRBV5-1
d_gene: NA
j_gene: TRBJ1-2
abundance: NA
CDR3aa: CASSVDLGTKYGYTF
CDR3nt: TGCGCCAGCAGCGTGGACCTCGGGACAAAATATGGCTACACCTTC

v_gene: TRBV5-1
d_gene: TRBD1
j_gene: TRBJ1-1
abundance: NA
CDR3aa: CASSLAGQINTEAFF
CDR3nt: TGCGCCAGCAGCTTGGCGGGACAGATAAACACTGAAGCTTTCTTT

v_gene: TRBV4-1
d_gene: NA
j_gene: TRBJ2-3
abundance: NA
CDR3aa: CASSQVRGLADTQYF
CDR3nt: TGCGCCAGCAGCCAAGTGAGGGGGTTGGCAGATACGCAGTATTTT

v_gene: TRBV9
d_gene: TRBD1
j_gene: TRBJ1-5
abundance: NA
CDR3aa: CASSVTGGNQPQHF
CDR3nt: TGTGCCAGCAGCGTAACAGGGGGCAATCAGCCCCAGCATTTT

v_gene: TRBV6-1
d_gene: TRBD2
j_gene: TRBJ2-1
abundance: NA
CDR3aa: CASSDTSGRTYNEQFF
CDR3nt: TGTGCCAGCAGTGATACTAGCGGGAGAACCTACAATGAGCAGTTCTTC

v_gene: TRBV21-1
d_gene: NA
j_gene: TRBJ2-1
abundance: NA
CDR3aa: CASSKGLASTSYNEQFF
CDR3nt: TGTGCCAGCAGCAAGGGGCTAGCCTCCACCTCCTACAATGAGCAGTTCTTC

v_gene: TRBV11-2
d_gene: NA
j_gene: TRBJ1-2
abundance: NA
CDR3aa: CASSLVRSPYGYTF
CDR3nt: TGTGCCAGCAGCTTAGTCCGGAGCCCCTATGGCTACACCTTC

v_gene: TRBV6-6
d_gene: NA
j_gene: TRBJ2-3
abundance: NA
CDR3aa: CASSYIRGADTQYF
CDR3nt: TGTGCCAGCAGTTACATCAGGGGTGCAGATACGCAGTATTTT

v_gene: TRBV25-1
d_gene: NA
j_gene: TRBJ2-1
abundance: NA
CDR3aa: CASSELRAGDYNEQFF
CDR3nt: TGTGCCAGCAGTGAATTGAGGGCTGGAGACTACAATGAGCAGTTCTTC

v_gene: TRBV10-2
d_gene: NA
j_gene: TRBJ1-2
abundance: NA
CDR3aa: CASSLGGGYGYTF
CDR3nt: TGCGCCAGCAGCTTGGGGGGAGGCTATGGCTACACCTTC

v_gene: TRBV28
d_gene: NA
j_gene: TRBJ2-1
abundance: NA
CDR3aa: CASSHGGGRGYNEQFF
CDR3nt: TGTGCCAGCAGCCACGGAGGAGGGAGGGGGTACAATGAGCAGTTCTTC

v_gene: TRBV4-2
d_gene: NA
j_gene: TRBJ1-4
abundance: NA
CDR3aa: CASRLTGLTNEKLFF
CDR3nt: TGTGCCAGCAGACTAACGGGACTGACTAATGAAAAACTGTTTTTT

v_gene: TRBV7-9
d_gene: NA
j_gene: TRBJ2-1
abundance: NA
CDR3aa: CASSLSSFGNEQFF
CDR3nt: TGTGCCAGCAGCCTTAGCTCATTTGGCAATGAGCAGTTCTTC

v_gene: TRBV7-9
d_gene: NA
j_gene: TRBJ2-1
abundance: NA
CDR3aa: CASSLVVGGPYNEQFF
CDR3nt: TGTGCCAGCAGCTTAGTGGTGGGGGGCCCCTACAATGAGCAGTTCTTC

v_gene: TRBV15
d_gene: NA
j_gene: TRBJ2-3
abundance: NA
CDR3aa: CATSRVGQGTDTQYF
CDR3nt: TGTGCCACCAGCAGAGTCGGACAAGGCACAGATACGCAGTATTTT

v_gene: TRBV28
d_gene: NA
j_gene: TRBJ2-7
abundance: NA
CDR3aa: CASSPTINEQYF
CDR3nt: TGTGCCAGCAGCCCGACAATTAACGAGCAGTACTTC

v_gene: TRBV28
d_gene: TRBD1
j_gene: TRBJ1-5
abundance: NA
CDR3aa: CASSLYEGQGRHQPQHF
CDR3nt: TGTGCCAGCAGTTTATATGAGGGACAGGGAAGGCATCAGCCCCAGCATTTT

v_gene: TRBV7-2
d_gene: NA
j_gene: TRBJ2-7
abundance: once
CDR3aa: CASSSGAQDEQYF
CDR3nt: TGTGCCAGCAGCTCAGGGGCCCAAGACGAGCAGTACTTC

v_gene: TRBV7-2
d_gene: NA
j_gene: TRBJ1-2
abundance: NA
CDR3aa: CASSSWTDGYTF
CDR3nt: TGTGCCAGCAGCTCCTGGACGGATGGCTACACCTTC

v_gene: TRBV6-1
d_gene: NA
j_gene: TRBJ2-3
abundance: NA
CDR3aa: CASSVDPPDTQYF
CDR3nt: TGTGCCAGCAGCGTCGACCCCCCAGATACGCAGTATTTT

v_gene: TRBV6-1
d_gene: NA
j_gene: TRBJ1-2
abundance: NA
CDR3aa: CASSKRGDGYTF
CDR3nt: TGTGCCAGCAGCAAACGAGGGGATGGCTACACCTTC

v_gene: TRBV10-3
d_gene: TRBD2
j_gene: TRBJ2-1
abundance: NA
CDR3aa: CAISGGWSGRLRSYNEQFF
CDR3nt: TGTGCCATCAGTGGGGGTTGGAGCGGGAGACTCAGGTCCTACAATGAGCAGTTCTTC

v_gene: TRBV7-8
d_gene: NA
j_gene: TRBJ1-2
abundance: NA
CDR3aa: CASSIHRVGGYGYTF
CDR3nt: TGTGCCAGCAGCATCCACAGGGTGGGGGGCTATGGCTACACCTTC

v_gene: TRBV6-1
d_gene: NA
j_gene: TRBJ2-1
abundance: NA
CDR3aa: CASREPVGSGVDEQFF
CDR3nt: TGTGCCAGCAGGGAACCCGTAGGGTCAGGGGTCGATGAGCAGTTCTTC

v_gene: TRBV28
d_gene: NA
j_gene: TRBJ2-7
abundance: NA
CDR3aa: CASINRESVEQYF
CDR3nt: TGTGCCAGCATCAACCGGGAGTCGGTCGAGCAGTACTTC

v_gene: TRBV5-1
d_gene: NA
j_gene: TRBJ1-2
abundance: NA
CDR3aa: CASSSGGGDYGYTF
CDR3nt: TGCGCCAGCAGCTCCGGAGGGGGTGACTATGGCTACACCTTC

v_gene: TRBV30
d_gene: NA
j_gene: TRBJ1-1
abundance: NA
CDR3aa: CAWSVRENTEAFF
CDR3nt: TGTGCCTGGAGTGTACGGGAGAACACTGAAGCTTTCTTT

v_gene: TRBV28
d_gene: TRBD1
j_gene: TRBJ2-2
abundance: NA
CDR3aa: CASTSTGGSGELFF
CDR3nt: TGTGCCAGCACCTCGACAGGGGGGTCCGGGGAGCTGTTTTTT

v_gene: TRBV6-6
d_gene: NA
j_gene: TRBJ2-5
abundance: NA
CDR3aa: CASRRDSQETQYF
CDR3nt: TGTGCCAGCAGAAGAGACAGCCAAGAGACCCAGTACTTC

v_gene: TRBV11-2
d_gene: TRBD1
j_gene: TRBJ2-3
abundance: NA
CDR3aa: CASSTGTGRTDTQYF
CDR3nt: TGTGCCAGCAGCACCGGGACAGGGAGGACAGATACGCAGTATTTT

v_gene: TRBV19
d_gene: TRBD1
j_gene: TRBJ2-7
abundance: NA
CDR3aa: CASTPGQGEGYEQYF
CDR3nt: TGTGCCAGTACCCCCGGACAGGGGGAGGGCTACGAGCAGTACTTC

v_gene: TRBV6-6
d_gene: NA
j_gene: TRBJ1-5
abundance: NA
CDR3aa: CASNPQGTDQPQHF
CDR3nt: TGTGCCAGCAACCCCCAGGGGACGGATCAGCCCCAGCATTTT

v_gene: TRBV7-8
d_gene: TRBD1
j_gene: TRBJ1-2
abundance: NA
CDR3aa: CASSSPRRGQAPRDYTF
CDR3nt: TGTGCCAGCAGCTCCCCCCGCCGAGGACAGGCCCCAAGGGACTACACCTTC

v_gene: TRBV27
d_gene: TRBD2
j_gene: TRBJ2-7
abundance: NA
CDR3aa: CASRETGTSRSYEQYF
CDR3nt: TGTGCCAGCAGAGAAACCGGGACTAGCAGGTCCTACGAGCAGTACTTC

v_gene: TRBV6-1
d_gene: NA
j_gene: TRBJ1-5
abundance: NA
CDR3aa: CASSDQPQGSNQPQHF
CDR3nt: TGTGCCAGCAGTGACCAGCCCCAGGGGAGCAATCAGCCCCAGCATTTT

v_gene: TRBV6-5
d_gene: NA
j_gene: TRBJ2-3
abundance: NA
CDR3aa: CASKRGRTDTQYF
CDR3nt: TGTGCCAGCAAAAGGGGTAGGACAGATACGCAGTATTTT

v_gene: TRBV15
d_gene: TRBD1
j_gene: TRBJ2-3
abundance: NA
CDR3aa: CATKGQITDTQYF
CDR3nt: TGTGCCACCAAGGGACAGATCACAGATACGCAGTATTTT

v_gene: TRBV21-1
d_gene: NA
j_gene: TRBJ2-7
abundance: NA
CDR3aa: CASPIARSSYEQYF
CDR3nt: TGTGCCAGCCCCATCGCCAGGAGCTCCTACGAGCAGTACTTC

v_gene: TRBV29-1
d_gene: TRBD1
j_gene: TRBJ2-2
abundance: NA
CDR3aa: CSVEDQLLGQASGELFF
CDR3nt: TGCAGCGTTGAAGATCAGCTTCTCGGACAGGCGTCCGGGGAGCTGTTTTTT

v_gene: TRBV6-1
d_gene: NA
j_gene: TRBJ2-3
abundance: NA
CDR3aa: CASSVLDSGTQYF
CDR3nt: TGTGCCAGCAGTGTACTAGATTCTGGTACGCAGTATTTT

v_gene: TRBV18
d_gene: NA
j_gene: TRBJ2-4
abundance: NA
CDR3aa: CASSPDLAKNIQYF
CDR3nt: TGTGCCAGCTCACCGGACCTAGCCAAAAACATTCAGTACTTC